These T cell receptor beta chains were read from a single sample in a study of T cell repertoires in cytomegalovirus infection. Antigens for these TCRs are unknown. TCRdb called the reads again in MiXCR, with one record for every CDR3 protein. Of about half a million distinct CDR3 sequences in the sample, about 33% were seen once. Sequencing was performed on cultured PBMCs, taken from culture after CMV antigen stimulation. The receptors here all came from a human donor in good health (CMV status not recorded). Some clones in this sample may be carry-over from other donors' samples. CDR3s include the opening cysteine and the closing phenylalanine or tryptophan. D genes are given only for firm matches. Size is omitted from some rows. Given values are once, few, many or a class for expanded clones.

d_gene,j_gene,v_gene,abundance,CDR3aa,CDR3nt
TRBD2,TRBJ2-3,TRBV20-1,NA,CSARDPGGTDTQYF,TGCAGTGCTAGAGATCCCGGGGGGACAGATACGCAGTATTTT
TRBD1,TRBJ1-6,TRBV27,NA,CASSSEVRDRNSPLHF,TGTGCCAGCAGTTCGGAAGTCCGGGACAGGAATTCACCCCTCCACTTT
NA,TRBJ1-5,TRBV24-1,few,CATSTAGLPEEPQHF,TGTGCCACTTCTACGGCGGGGCTCCCGGAGGAGCCCCAGCATTTT
NA,TRBJ1-6,TRBV7-2,many,CASSQGADRSPLHF,TGTGCCAGCAGCCAAGGGGCGGACCGGTCACCCCTCCACTTT
TRBD2,TRBJ2-1,TRBV19,NA,CASKTGTSENRGEQFF,TGTGCCAGTAAAACCGGGACTAGCGAAAACAGGGGTGAGCAGTTCTTC
NA,TRBJ2-7,TRBV20-1,NA,CSASIWTESSSYEQYF,TGCAGTGCTAGTATTTGGACCGAGAGTAGCTCCTACGAGCAGTACTTC
NA,TRBJ2-6,TRBV4-1,NA,CASSHNSGANVLTF,TGCGCCAGCAGCCACAACTCTGGGGCCAACGTCCTGACTTTC
NA,TRBJ2-5,TRBV7-2,few,CASSLVEETQYF,TGTGCCAGCAGCTTAGTCGAAGAGACCCAGTACTTC
TRBD1,TRBJ1-5,TRBV28,few,CASSPGSQGHQPQHF,TGTGCCAGCAGTCCCGGCTCACAGGGGCACCAGCCCCAGCATTTT
NA,TRBJ2-2,TRBV20-1,NA,CSASWVRPGELFF,TGCAGTGCTAGTTGGGTTAGGCCCGGGGAGCTGTTTTTT
NA,TRBJ2-1,TRBV19,NA,CASSIDSHRLLSYNEQFF,TGTGCCAGTAGTATAGATAGCCACAGGCTCCTCTCCTACAATGAGCAGTTCTTC
TRBD2,TRBJ2-1,TRBV7-2,NA,CASSTRTSGGPQFF,TGTGCCAGCAGCACGCGGACTAGCGGAGGACCGCAGTTCTTC
TRBD1,TRBJ2-4,TRBV4-1,NA,CASSLDRSQQAKNIQYF,TGCGCCAGCAGCCTGGACAGGTCCCAGCAAGCCAAAAACATTCAGTACTTC
TRBD2,TRBJ2-5,TRBV12-3/TRBV12-4,few,CASSPGAGARETQYF,TGTGCCAGCAGCCCCGGGGCGGGAGCTCGTGAGACCCAGTACTTC
TRBD2,TRBJ2-1,TRBV5-1,NA,CASSGEGREGPRNEQFF,TGCGCCAGCAGCGGGGAAGGGCGGGAGGGCCCTCGCAATGAGCAGTTCTTC
NA,TRBJ2-3,TRBV27,NA,CASSPILSRIAGPSTDTQYF,TGTGCCAGCAGTCCTATCTTGTCAAGAATCGCCGGGCCGAGCACAGATACGCAGTATTTT
NA,TRBJ1-2,TRBV27,NA,CASSPVIVGRDYGYTF,TGTGCCAGCAGTCCAGTGATAGTGGGAAGAGACTATGGCTACACCTTC
TRBD1,TRBJ2-3,TRBV7-2,few,CASSLAGPGQGTPDTQYF,TGTGCCAGCAGCTTAGCTGGACCGGGACAGGGGACCCCAGATACGCAGTATTTT
NA,TRBJ2-1,TRBV27,few,CASSPLTAYNEQFF,TGTGCCAGCAGTCCCTTGACTGCTTACAATGAGCAGTTCTTC
TRBD2,TRBJ2-3,TRBV5-4,NA,CASSPLVREGTDTQYF,TGTGCCAGCAGCCCCCTCGTACGGGAGGGCACAGATACGCAGTATTTT
TRBD1,TRBJ1-1,TRBV11-2,many,CASSYVQGGTEAFF,TGTGCCAGCAGCTACGTTCAGGGGGGGACTGAAGCTTTCTTT
NA,TRBJ2-3,TRBV7-3,few,CASSLTVIDTQYF,TGTGCCAGCAGCTTAACAGTCATTGATACGCAGTATTTT
NA,TRBJ1-2,TRBV6-1,NA,CASSESSGTNYGYTF,TGTGCCAGCAGTGAATCGTCAGGGACAAACTATGGCTACACCTTC
NA,TRBJ2-3,TRBV6-5,NA,CASSEIADHTGDTQYF,TGTGCCAGCAGTGAGATAGCGGACCACACGGGAGATACGCAGTATTTT
TRBD1,TRBJ2-6,TRBV30,many,CAWSRIGDRGSGANVLTF,TGTGCCTGGAGTAGGATTGGGGACAGGGGATCCGGGGCCAACGTCCTGACTTTC